Listed below are T cell receptor beta chains from one sample, sequenced in a study of beta chain features in type 1 diabetes. Profiling relied on immunoSEQ multiplex PCR, and the TCRdb table lists in-frame clones only, not all of them. The data contain roughly 450,000 clones, more than 11% of them singletons. Sequencing input: naive CD4+ T cells from blood. The receptors come from a man aged 30 to 39 in good health. The CDR3 runs from the conserved cysteine through the conserved F or W. D genes are given only for firm matches. Clone size is not always given. Where it is, it says once, few, many or a class for expanded clones.

>TRBV29-1|NA|NA|TRBJ2-1
TGCAGCGTTGGTTTGGGCTCCATCAATGAGCAGTTCTTC
CSVGLGSINEQFF
>TRBV7-9|NA|TRBD2|TRBJ2-1
TGTGCCAGCAGCTTAGTAGGGGCTAGCGGGGTGAGCAATGAGCAGTTCTTC
CASSLVGASGVSNEQFF
>TRBV4-2|NA|NA|TRBJ1-2
TGTGCCAGCAGCCAAGATCTGGCAAGAGGGAGGGCCTATGGCTACACCTTC
CASSQDLARGRAYGYTF
>TRBV4-3|NA|NA|TRBJ1-6
TGCGCCAGCAGCCAAGATGGGCCGACAGCCTCCTATAATTCACCCCTCCACTTT
CASSQDGPTASYNSPLHF
>TRBV18|many|TRBD1|TRBJ2-7
TGTGCCAGCTCGCAAGACAGGGGGAACTACTACGAGCAGTACTTC
CASSQDRGNYYEQYF
>TRBV29-1|few|NA|TRBJ1-1
TGCAGCGTTGAGGACCGTCTGAACACTGAAGCTTTCTTT
CSVEDRLNTEAFF
>TRBV4-3|NA|TRBD1|TRBJ1-2
TGCGCCAGCAGCCAACCGGGACAGGGGGCGCGCGGCTACACCTTC
CASSQPGQGARGYTF
>TRBV27|NA|NA|TRBJ2-1
TGTGCCAGCAGTTTTTTCTCAGTCAAACCCCATGAGCAGTTCTTC
CASSFFSVKPHEQFF
>TRBV25-1|many|NA|TRBJ2-1
TGTGCCAGCAGTGAAAAGTTGGAGTACAATGAGCAGTTCTTC
CASSEKLEYNEQFF
>TRBV6-1|NA|TRBD2|TRBJ2-3
TGTGCCACCACCCCTCCTAGCGGGCGGCGAGATACGCAGTATTTT
CATTPPSGRRDTQYF
>TRBV19|NA|NA|TRBJ2-1
TGTGCCAGTAGACCCCCTGGGGTCAATGAGCAGTTCTTC
CASRPPGVNEQFF
>TRBV7-2|NA|TRBD1|TRBJ1-3
TGTGCCAGCAGCTTAGAGATGAAGGGGGCGACTGGAAACACCATATATTTT
CASSLEMKGATGNTIYF
>TRBV7-9|NA|NA|TRBJ1-2
TGTGCCAGCAGCCCGCTGGACTATGGCTACACCTTC
CASSPLDYGYTF
>TRBV14|NA|NA|TRBJ2-6
TGTGCCAGCAGCCCTTGGGGCTCTGGGGCCAACGTCCTGACTTTC
CASSPWGSGANVLTF
>TRBV4-3|few|NA|TRBJ2-7
TGCGCCAGCAGCCAAGACGGGACACCCTACTACGAGCAGTACTTC
CASSQDGTPYYEQYF
>TRBV4-2|few|NA|TRBJ2-1
TGTGCCAGCAGCCAAGATTTACCGGCCGAACTCAATGAGCAGTTCTTC
CASSQDLPAELNEQFF
>TRBV30|few|NA|TRBJ1-3
TGTGCCTGGACGACGGGAAACACCATATATTTT
CAWTTGNTIYF
>TRBV4-1|NA|TRBD2|TRBJ2-1
TGCGCCAGCAGCCAAAGGGCCGTGACTAGCGGGAGCGCTAACAACAATGAGCAGTTCTTC
CASSQRAVTSGSANNNEQFF
>TRBV6-5|few|NA|TRBJ2-7
TGTGCCAGCACCAGGCCCAGGGTAGATTCCAACGAGCAGTACTTC
CASTRPRVDSNEQYF
>TRBV9|few|NA|TRBJ1-6
TGTTCCAGCAGCGTTGGGGCTATCTATAATTCACCCCTCCACTTT
CSSSVGAIYNSPLHF
>TRBV27|few|NA|TRBJ1-4
TGTGCCAGCAGTCACCTGGGTGAAAAACTGTTTTTT
CASSHLGEKLFF
>TRBV7-2|NA|NA|TRBJ1-4
TGTGCCAGCAGCCACCTAAGGGAGCCGCTTAATGAAAAACTGTTTTTT
CASSHLREPLNEKLFF